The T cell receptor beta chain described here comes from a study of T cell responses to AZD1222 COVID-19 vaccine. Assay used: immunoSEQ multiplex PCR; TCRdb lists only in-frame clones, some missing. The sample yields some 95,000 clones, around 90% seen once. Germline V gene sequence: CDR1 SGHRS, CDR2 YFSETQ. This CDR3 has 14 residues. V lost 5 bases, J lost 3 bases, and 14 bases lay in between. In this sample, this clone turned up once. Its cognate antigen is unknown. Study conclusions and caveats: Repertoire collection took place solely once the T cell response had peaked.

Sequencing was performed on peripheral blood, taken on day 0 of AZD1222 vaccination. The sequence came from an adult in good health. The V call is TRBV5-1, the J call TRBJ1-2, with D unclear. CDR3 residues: CASRLRAVDYGYTF. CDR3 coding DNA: TGCGCCAGCAGACTAAGGGCGGTCGACTATGGCTACACCTTC.